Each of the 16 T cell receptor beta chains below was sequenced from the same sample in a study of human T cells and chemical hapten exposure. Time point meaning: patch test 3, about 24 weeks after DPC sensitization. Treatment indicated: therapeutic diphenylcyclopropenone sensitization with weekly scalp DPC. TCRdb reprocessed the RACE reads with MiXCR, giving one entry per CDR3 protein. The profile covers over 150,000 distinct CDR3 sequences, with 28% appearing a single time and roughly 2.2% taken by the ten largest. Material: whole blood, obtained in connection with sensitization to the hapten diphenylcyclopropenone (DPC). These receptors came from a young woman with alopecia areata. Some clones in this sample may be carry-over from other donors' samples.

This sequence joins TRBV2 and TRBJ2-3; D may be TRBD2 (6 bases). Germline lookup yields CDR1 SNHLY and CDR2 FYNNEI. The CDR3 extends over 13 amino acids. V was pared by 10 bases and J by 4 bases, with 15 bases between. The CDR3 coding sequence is TGTGCCACCTCGGGGGAGAGTTCAGATACGCAGTATTTT. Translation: CATSGESSDTQYF.

The CDR3 DNA reads as TGTGCCAGCAGCCGTAACCGGTGGACTGAAGCTTTCTTT. Its translation is CASSRNRWTEAFF. This sequence joins TRBV12-3 or TRBV12-4 and TRBJ1-1, with D uncertain. The V end lost 6 bases, the J end lost 5 bases, and 13 bases lay between the germline ends. CDR3 length equals 13 residues.

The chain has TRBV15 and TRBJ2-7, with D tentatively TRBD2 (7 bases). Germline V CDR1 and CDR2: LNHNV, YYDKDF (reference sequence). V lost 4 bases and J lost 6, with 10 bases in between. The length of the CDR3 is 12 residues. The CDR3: CATSIRGGEQYF. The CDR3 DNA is TGTGCCACCAGCATAAGGGGGGGCGAGCAGTACTTC. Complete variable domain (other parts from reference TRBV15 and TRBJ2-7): DAMVIQNPRYQVTQFGKPVTLSCSQTLNHNVMYWYQQKSSQAPKLLFHYYDKDFNNEADTPDNFQSRRPNTSFCFLDIRSPGLGDTAMYLCATSIRGGEQYFGPGTRLTVT.

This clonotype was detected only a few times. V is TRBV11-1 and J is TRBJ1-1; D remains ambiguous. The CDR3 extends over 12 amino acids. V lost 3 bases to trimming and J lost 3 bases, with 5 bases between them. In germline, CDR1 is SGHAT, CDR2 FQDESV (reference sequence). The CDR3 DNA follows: TGTGCCAGCAGCTTCTATGACACTGAAGCTTTCTTT. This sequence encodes CASSFYDTEAFF.

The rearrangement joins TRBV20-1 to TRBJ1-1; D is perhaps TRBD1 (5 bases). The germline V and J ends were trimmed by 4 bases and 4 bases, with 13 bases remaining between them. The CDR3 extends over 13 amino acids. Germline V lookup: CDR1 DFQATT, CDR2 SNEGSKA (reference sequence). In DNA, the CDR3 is TGCAGTGCTACAGGGTTAGGCTTCACTGAAGCTTTCTTT. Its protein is CSATGLGFTEAFF.

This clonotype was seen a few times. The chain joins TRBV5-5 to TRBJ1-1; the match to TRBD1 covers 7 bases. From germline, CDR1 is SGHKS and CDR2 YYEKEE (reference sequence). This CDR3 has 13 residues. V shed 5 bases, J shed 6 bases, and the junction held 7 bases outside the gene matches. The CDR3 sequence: CASSEQGWSEAFF. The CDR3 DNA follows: TGTGCCAGCAGTGAACAGGGGTGGTCTGAAGCTTTCTTT.

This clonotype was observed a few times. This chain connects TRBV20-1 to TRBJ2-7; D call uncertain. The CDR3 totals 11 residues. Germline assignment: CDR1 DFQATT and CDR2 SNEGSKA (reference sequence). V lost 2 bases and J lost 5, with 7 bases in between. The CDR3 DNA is TGCAGTGCTAGAAGGGAAAACGAGCAGTACTTC. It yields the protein CSARRENEQYF.

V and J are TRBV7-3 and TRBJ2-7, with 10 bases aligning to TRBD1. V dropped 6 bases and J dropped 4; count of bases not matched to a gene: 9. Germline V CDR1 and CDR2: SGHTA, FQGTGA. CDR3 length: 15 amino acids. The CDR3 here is CASSFTGTGVYEQYF. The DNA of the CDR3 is TGTGCCAGCAGTTTTACCGGGACAGGGGTTTACGAGCAGTACTTC.

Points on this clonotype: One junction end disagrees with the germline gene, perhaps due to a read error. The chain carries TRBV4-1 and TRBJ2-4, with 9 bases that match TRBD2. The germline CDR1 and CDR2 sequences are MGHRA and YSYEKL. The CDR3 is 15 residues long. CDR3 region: CASSQMGLAQNIQYF. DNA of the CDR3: TGCGCCAGCAGCCAGATGGGACTAGCCCAAAACATTCAGTACTTC.

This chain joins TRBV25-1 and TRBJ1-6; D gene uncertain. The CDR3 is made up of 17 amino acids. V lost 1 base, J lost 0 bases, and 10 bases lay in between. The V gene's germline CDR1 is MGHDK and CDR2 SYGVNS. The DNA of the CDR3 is TGTGCCAGCAGTGAATCCTTGGGGAGCTCCTATAATTCACCCCTCCACTTT. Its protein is CASSESLGSSYNSPLHF.

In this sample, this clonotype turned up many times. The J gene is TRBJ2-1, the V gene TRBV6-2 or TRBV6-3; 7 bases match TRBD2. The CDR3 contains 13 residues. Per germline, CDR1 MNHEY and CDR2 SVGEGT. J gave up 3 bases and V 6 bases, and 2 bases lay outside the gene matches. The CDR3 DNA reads TGTGCCAGCAGGCTAGCGGTCTACAATGAGCAGTTCTTC. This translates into CASRLAVYNEQFF.

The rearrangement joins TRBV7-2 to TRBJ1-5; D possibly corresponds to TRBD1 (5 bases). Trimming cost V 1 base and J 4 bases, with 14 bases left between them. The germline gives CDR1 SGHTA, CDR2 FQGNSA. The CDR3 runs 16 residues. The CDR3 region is CASSLESGTPNQPQHF. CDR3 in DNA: TGTGCCAGCAGCTTAGAATCAGGGACCCCTAATCAGCCCCAGCATTTT.

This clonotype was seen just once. The CDR3 sequence: CASSQVGNQGQAFF. The CDR3 DNA sequence: TGCGCCAGCAGCCAAGTTGGGAACCAGGGGCAAGCTTTCTTT. V usage is TRBV4-3 and J usage is TRBJ1-1; perhaps TRBD1 as D (6 bases). The germline V gene encodes CDR1 LGHNA and CDR2 YSLEER. This CDR3 region has 14 residues. Deletions cut 1 base from V and 9 bases from J, with 15 bases between.

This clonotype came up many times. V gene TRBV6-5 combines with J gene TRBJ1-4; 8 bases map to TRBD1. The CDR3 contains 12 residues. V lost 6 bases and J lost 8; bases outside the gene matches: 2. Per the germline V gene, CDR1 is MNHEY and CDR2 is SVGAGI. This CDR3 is CASSRDREKLFF. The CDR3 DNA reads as TGTGCCAGCAGCAGGGACAGGGAAAAACTGTTTTTT.

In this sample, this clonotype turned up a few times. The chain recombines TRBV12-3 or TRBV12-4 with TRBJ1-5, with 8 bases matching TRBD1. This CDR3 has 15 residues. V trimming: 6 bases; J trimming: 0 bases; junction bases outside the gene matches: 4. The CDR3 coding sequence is TGTGCCAGCAGGGGGACAGGCGATAGCAATCAGCCCCAGCATTTT. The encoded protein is CASRGTGDSNQPQHF.

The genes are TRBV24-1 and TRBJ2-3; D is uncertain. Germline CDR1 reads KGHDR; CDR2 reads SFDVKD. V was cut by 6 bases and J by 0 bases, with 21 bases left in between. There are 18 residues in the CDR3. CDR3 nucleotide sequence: TGTGCCACCAGTAGCTTGCCAGGAACACGTTTTAGCACAGATACGCAGTATTTT. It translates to CATSSLPGTRFSTDTQYF.